Listed below are T cell receptor beta chains from one sample, sequenced in a study of CD8 T cells in Susac syndrome. MiXCR, applied by TCRdb to the immunoSEQ multiplex PCR reads, yields one record per CDR3 protein. The profile covers 95,000 to 150,000 distinct CDR3 sequences, with about 95% appearing a single time and roughly 0.095% taken by the ten largest. Source material: CD4+ T cells from PBMCs. These receptors all come from a human donor in good health. Each CDR3 is given with its conserved first and last residue. A D gene is named only where the DNA matches it firmly. Clone size is not always given. Where it is, it says once, few, many or a class for expanded clones.

CDR3 length,J gene,V gene,clone size,D gene,CDR3 protein,CDR3 DNA
14,TRBJ2-1,TRBV2,-,-,CASSRLAHYNEQFF,TGTGCCAGCAGTCGGCTAGCGCACTACAATGAGCAGTTCTTC
14,TRBJ1-6,TRBV19,-,TRBD1,CASSTTGGSSPLHF,TGTGCCAGTAGTACGACAGGGGGGAGCTCACCCCTCCACTTT
14,TRBJ2-5,TRBV12-3/TRBV12-4,-,TRBD2,CASSRLADQETQYF,TGTGCCAGCAGTCGACTAGCGGATCAAGAGACCCAGTACTTC
14,TRBJ2-5,TRBV5-1,-,-,CASSGTVTQETQYF,TGCGCCAGTAGTGGGACGGTGACCCAAGAGACCCAGTACTTC
16,TRBJ2-3,TRBV15,once,-,CATSRDPPLRRGTQYF,TGTGCCACCAGCAGAGATCCCCCTTTAAGGCGTGGTACGCAGTATTTT
15,TRBJ2-1,TRBV6-1,-,TRBD1,CASSRPGQGAYEQFF,TGTGCCAGCAGTCGTCCGGGACAGGGGGCCTATGAGCAGTTCTTC
15,TRBJ2-7,TRBV20-1,-,TRBD2,CSAGGSSGRVYEQYF,TGCAGTGCTGGAGGATCTAGCGGGAGGGTATACGAGCAGTACTTC
17,TRBJ1-2,TRBV7-2,-,TRBD1,CASSLAYLGTGPWGYTF,TGTGCCAGCAGCTTAGCGTACCTCGGGACAGGGCCCTGGGGCTACACCTTC
13,TRBJ2-7,TRBV18,few,-,CASSTGGPYEQYF,TGTGCCAGCTCTACCGGAGGGCCCTACGAGCAGTACTTC
14,TRBJ2-1,TRBV12-3/TRBV12-4,-,-,CASSLGTLYNEQFF,TGTGCCAGCAGTTTAGGTACATTATACAATGAGCAGTTCTTC
12,TRBJ2-3,TRBV28,-,-,CASSMAGDTQYF,TGTGCCAGCAGCATGGCCGGGGATACGCAGTATTTT
16,TRBJ1-6,TRBV9,-,-,CASSVEGVLYNSPLHF,TGTGCCAGCAGCGTAGAGGGGGTTCTCTATAATTCACCCCTCCACTTT
16,TRBJ2-3,TRBV5-6,-,TRBD2,CASSLVAGVVPDTQYF,TGTGCCAGCAGCTTGGTGGCGGGAGTCGTCCCAGATACGCAGTATTTT
16,TRBJ2-2,TRBV7-3,-,TRBD2,CASSPRTSLYPGELFF,TGTGCCAGCAGCCCCCGGACTAGCTTGTATCCCGGGGAGCTGTTTTTT
15,TRBJ2-2,TRBV12-3/TRBV12-4,-,-,CASRWTGRDSGELFF,TGTGCCAGCAGATGGACAGGAAGGGACTCCGGGGAGCTGTTTTTT
15,TRBJ2-7,TRBV6-5,-,-,CASSPIESASYEQYF,TGTGCCAGCAGTCCGATTGAGTCAGCATCCTACGAGCAGTACTTC
14,TRBJ2-7,TRBV10-3,-,-,CAISNGQLEHEQYF,TGTGCCATCAGTAACGGACAGCTGGAACACGAGCAGTACTTC
13,TRBJ1-1,TRBV2,-,TRBD1,CASMGTGVTEAFF,TGTGCTTCGATGGGGACAGGGGTCACTGAAGCTTTCTTT
15,TRBJ2-7,TRBV3-1,-,TRBD2,CASQFSSGSPYEQYF,TGTGCCAGCCAGTTCTCTAGCGGGAGCCCCTACGAGCAGTACTTC
16,TRBJ2-3,TRBV9,-,-,CASSVWSGPSTDTQYF,TGTGCCAGCAGCGTATGGAGCGGGCCCAGCACAGATACGCAGTATTTT
16,TRBJ2-2,TRBV5-1,once,TRBD1,CASSPGQGSNTGELFF,TGCGCCAGCAGCCCAGGACAGGGGTCGAACACCGGGGAGCTGTTTTTT
16,TRBJ2-7,TRBV4-3,-,TRBD2,CASSQVLASGTYEQYF,TGCGCCAGCAGCCAAGTGTTGGCTAGCGGGACGTACGAGCAGTACTTC
13,TRBJ2-7,TRBV19,-,TRBD1,CASSIPGQREQYF,TGTGCCAGTAGTATCCCGGGACAGCGAGAGCAGTACTTC
17,TRBJ1-6,TRBV7-9,-,-,CASSSPLRGNYNSPLHF,TGTGCCAGCAGCTCCCCTCTAAGAGGGAACTATAATTCACCCCTCCACTTT
14,TRBJ2-5,TRBV4-1,-,-,CASSQELAQETQYF,TGCGCCAGCAGCCAAGAGCTAGCCCAAGAGACCCAGTACTTC
12,TRBJ2-5,TRBV20-1,-,-,CSADRTGETQYF,TGCAGTGCTGATAGGACCGGGGAGACCCAGTACTTC
11,TRBJ2-5,TRBV5-1,-,-,CASSGQETQYF,TGCGCCAGCAGCGGCCAAGAGACCCAGTACTTC